This TCR beta chain was found in a study of T-cell memory formation after mild COVID-19. As for this clonotype: Its antigen is not known.

This CDR3 is built from 16 residues. V was clipped by 5 bases and J by 0 bases, with 14 bases between them. Germline V lookup: CDR1 GTSNPN, CDR2 SVGIG (reference sequence). Regarding the study as a whole: Contracting CD4+ clones were located mainly in CM and EM, and CD8+ clones in EMRA. SARS-CoV-2 specificity of second-wave clones peaking day 37 was unconfirmed.

TCRdb itself ran the 5' RACE reads through MiXCR, one entry per CDR3 protein. The sample shows roughly 58,000 distinct CDR3 sequences, 8% to 10% of them seen only once. The source of this sequence is a man between 18 and 29 years old who had mild COVID-19 (a few samples of this study predate the infection). Cell type and time point are not known. The source material was PBMCs or a T cell subset sorted from them (not recorded which). This chain links TRBV30 with TRBJ2-6; the D call may be TRBD1 or TRBD2 (5 bases each). CDR3 nucleotides: TGTGCCTGGGACCGGGACGGAAGCTCTGGGGCCAACGTCCTGACTTTC. It encodes CAWDRDGSSGANVLTF.